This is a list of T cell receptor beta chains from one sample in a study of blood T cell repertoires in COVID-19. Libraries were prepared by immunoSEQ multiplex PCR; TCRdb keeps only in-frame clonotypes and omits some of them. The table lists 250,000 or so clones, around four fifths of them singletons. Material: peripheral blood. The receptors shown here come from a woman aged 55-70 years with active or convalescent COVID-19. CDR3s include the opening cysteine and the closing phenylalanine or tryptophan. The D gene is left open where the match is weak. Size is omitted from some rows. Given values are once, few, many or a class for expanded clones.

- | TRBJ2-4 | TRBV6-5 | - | CASSRGVRAKNIQYF | TGTGCCAGCAGCCGCGGAGTGCGAGCCAAAAACATTCAGTACTTC
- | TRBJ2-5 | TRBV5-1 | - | CASSLQETQYF | TGCGCCAGCAGCCTCCAAGAGACCCAGTACTTC
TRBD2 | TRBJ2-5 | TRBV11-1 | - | CASSFTSVETQYF | TGTGCCAGCAGCTTCACTAGCGTAGAGACCCAGTACTTC
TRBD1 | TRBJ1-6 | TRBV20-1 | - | CSASSGQGVYSPLHF | TGCAGTGCTAGTTCGGGACAGGGGGTTTATTCACCCCTCCACTTT
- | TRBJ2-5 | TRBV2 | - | CASSPLPKLMAQETQYF | TGTGCCAGCAGTCCGCTCCCAAAATTGATGGCTCAAGAGACCCAGTACTTC
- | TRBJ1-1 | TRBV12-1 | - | CASSFQGREGMNTEAFF | TGTGCCAGCAGCTTTCAGGGCAGGGAAGGGATGAACACTGAAGCTTTCTTT
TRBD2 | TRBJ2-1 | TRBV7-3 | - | CASSLWTSGRAGAEQFF | TGTGCCAGCAGCTTGTGGACTAGCGGGAGGGCCGGTGCTGAGCAGTTCTTC
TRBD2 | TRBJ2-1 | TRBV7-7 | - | CASSPPTGGSFNEQFF | TGTGCTAGCAGCCCCCCCACGGGGGGTAGTTTCAATGAGCAGTTCTTC
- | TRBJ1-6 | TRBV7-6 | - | CASSRGGRNSPLHF | TGTGCCAGCAGCCGGGGGGGGCGGAATTCACCCCTCCACTTT
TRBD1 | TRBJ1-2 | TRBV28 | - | CASTIQGALDGYTF | TGTGCCAGCACCATACAGGGGGCGCTCGATGGCTACACCTTC
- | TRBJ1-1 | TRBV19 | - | CASSTTLNTEAFF | TGTGCCAGTAGCACGACACTTAACACTGAAGCTTTCTTT
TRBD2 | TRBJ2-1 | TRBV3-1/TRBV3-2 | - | CASSPWREGYNEQFF | TGTGCCAGCAGCCCCTGGCGGGAGGGGTACAATGAGCAGTTCTTC
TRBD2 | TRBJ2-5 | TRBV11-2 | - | CASSLGGQRERQETQYF | TGTGCCAGCAGCTTAGGAGGGCAGCGGGAGAGGCAAGAGACCCAGTACTTC
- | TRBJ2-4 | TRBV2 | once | CASSQGPQSDIQYF | TGTGCCAGCAGTCAGGGCCCTCAATCGGACATTCAGTACTTC
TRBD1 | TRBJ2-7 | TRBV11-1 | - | CASSPGTGSYEQYF | TGTGCCAGCAGTCCCGGGACAGGGTCCTACGAGCAGTACTTC
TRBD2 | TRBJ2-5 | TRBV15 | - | CATSRERRLAGTETQYF | TGTGCCACCAGCAGAGAACGGAGACTAGCGGGAACGGAGACCCAGTACTTC
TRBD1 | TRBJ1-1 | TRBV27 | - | CASSFSGGAGTEAFF | TGTGCCAGCAGTTTTTCAGGGGGCGCGGGCACTGAAGCTTTCTTT
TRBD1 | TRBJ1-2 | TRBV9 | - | CASSPRTGEGYGYTF | TGTGCCAGCAGCCCCCGGACAGGGGAAGGGTATGGCTACACCTTC
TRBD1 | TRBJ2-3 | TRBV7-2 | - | CASSSQGAYTDTQYF | TGTGCCAGCAGCTCACAGGGGGCTTACACAGATACGCAGTATTTT
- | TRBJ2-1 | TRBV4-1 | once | CASSQDQRQSYNEQFF | TGCGCCAGCAGCCAAGATCAACGACAGTCGTACAATGAGCAGTTCTTC
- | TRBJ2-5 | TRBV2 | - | CASRRDTEETQYF | TGTGCCAGCAGGCGAGACACGGAAGAGACCCAGTACTTC
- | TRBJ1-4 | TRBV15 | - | CATSRGAGATNEKLFF | TGTGCCACCAGCAGAGGGGCAGGCGCAACTAATGAAAAACTGTTTTTT
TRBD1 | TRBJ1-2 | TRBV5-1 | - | CASSPDRGHGYTF | TGCGCCAGCAGCCCAGACAGGGGGCACGGCTACACCTTC
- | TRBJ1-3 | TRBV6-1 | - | CASSEMEGVVIGGAGNTIYF | TGTGCCAGCAGTGAAATGGAGGGAGTCGTAATCGGCGGTGCTGGAAACACCATATATTTT
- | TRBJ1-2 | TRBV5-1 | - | CASSQGPTDYGYTF | TGCGCCAGCAGCCAAGGTCCAACAGACTATGGCTACACCTTC
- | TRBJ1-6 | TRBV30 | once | CAWSVGLRDSYNSPLHF | TGTGCCTGGAGTGTTGGGCTGAGGGACTCCTATAATTCACCCCTCCACTTT
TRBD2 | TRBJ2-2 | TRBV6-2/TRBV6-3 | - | CASSYPASGGAAAGELFF | TGTGCCAGCAGTTACCCCGCAAGCGGGGGGGCCGCAGCCGGGGAGCTGTTTTTT
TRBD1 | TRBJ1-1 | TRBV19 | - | CASSLGTAEGTEAFF | TGTGCCAGTAGTCTTGGGACAGCCGAAGGGACTGAAGCTTTCTTT
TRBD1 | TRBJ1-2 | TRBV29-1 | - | CSVRGTGDNYGYTF | TGCAGCGTTCGGGGCACAGGGGATAACTATGGCTACACCTTC
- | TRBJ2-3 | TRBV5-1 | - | CASSLARVDTDTQYF | TGCGCCAGCAGCTTGGCCAGGGTCGACACAGATACGCAGTATTTT
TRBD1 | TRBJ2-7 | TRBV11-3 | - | CASSFRQGANEQYF | TGTGCCAGCAGCTTTCGACAGGGGGCTAACGAGCAGTACTTC
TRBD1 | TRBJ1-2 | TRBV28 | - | CASSSRGRSNYGYTF | TGTGCCAGCAGTTCCAGGGGGCGATCAAACTATGGCTACACCTTC
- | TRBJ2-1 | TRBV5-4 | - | CASSSGQLQYNEQFF | TGTGCCAGCAGCTCAGGACAGCTTCAGTACAATGAGCAGTTCTTC
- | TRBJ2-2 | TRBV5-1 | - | CASSLTGRTLNPNTGELFF | TGCGCCAGCAGCTTGACGGGGAGGACTCTGAACCCGAACACCGGGGAGCTGTTTTTT
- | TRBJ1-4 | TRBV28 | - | CASSPRSPGSRNEKLFF | TGTGCCAGCAGTCCCCGCAGCCCGGGATCCCGGAATGAAAAACTGTTTTTT
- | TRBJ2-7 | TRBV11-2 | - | CASSLGSYEQYF | TGTGCCAGCAGCTTAGGGAGCTACGAGCAGTACTTC